This T cell receptor beta chain was profiled in a study of Ad26.COV2.S vaccination and SARS-CoV-2 variants. CDR3 length: 18 amino acids. The ends were cut back, 1 base at V and 6 bases at J, with 24 bases in the middle. The V gene's germline CDR1 is MGHRA and CDR2 YSYEKL. The table came from immunoSEQ multiplex PCR; TCRdb's copy has only in-frame clones and leaves some out. Seen here are around 140,000 clones, roughly 85% observed once, and the top ten hold 4% to 6%. This clonotype originated in a human donor who had recovered from COVID-19. Material: peripheral blood, obtained after recovery from COVID-19. The rearrangement uses TRBV4-1 and TRBJ1-2, with TRBD1 as a possible D gene (5 bases). CDR3 sequence (DNA): TGCGCCAGCAGCCAAGTTTGGGAGCTCCAGGGACGGCGGGATGGCTACACCTTC. Translation: CASSQVWELQGRRDGYTF.